These 24 T cell receptor beta chains were all obtained from the same sample, sequenced in a study of OX40 agonist ivuxolimab in advanced cancers. TCRdb's table, derived via immunoSEQ multiplex PCR, lists solely in-frame clones and lacks some. This sample carries 60,000 to 85,000 clones, around nine tenths of them seen once, and the ten largest clones take around 2.4%. The sequences come from CD4+ or CD8+ T cells sorted from blood, collected in a trial of the OX40 agonist ivuxolimab. These receptor sequences come from an adult with an advanced solid tumor such as melanoma, head and neck, liver or kidney cancer.

This clone was detected only a few times. V usage is TRBV7-9 and J usage is TRBJ1-6; maybe TRBD1 (6 bases). The CDR3 runs 15 residues. V shed 1 base and J shed 8 bases, with 12 bases lying between them. Germline V lookup: CDR1 SEHNR, CDR2 FQNEAQ (reference sequence). As DNA, the CDR3 is TGTGCCAGCAGCTTAGACTCGGGGGCTCATTCACCCCTCCACTTT. As protein: CASSLDSGAHSPLHF.

The chain combines TRBV7-2 with TRBJ1-1; no clear D. V was trimmed by 1 base and J by 5 bases, leaving 8 bases between them. The CDR3 is 13 amino acids. Looked up from germline, CDR1 is SGHTA and CDR2 is FQGNSA. The CDR3 loop is CASSLEVGTEAFF. The DNA of the CDR3 is TGTGCCAGCAGCTTAGAGGTGGGGACTGAAGCTTTCTTT.

This chain joins TRBV27 and TRBJ1-1; no clear D gene. The V end was cut by 3 bases, the J end by 3 bases, with 11 bases between. This CDR3 has 14 amino acids. Germline-derived CDR1 and CDR2 are MNHEY and SMNVEV (reference sequence). The CDR3: CASSFFVGDTEAFF. The CDR3 nucleotides are TGTGCCAGCAGTTTTTTCGTGGGAGACACTGAAGCTTTCTTT.

This rearrangement joins TRBV18 to TRBJ2-7; D is undetermined. The germline V gene encodes CDR1 KGHSH and CDR2 LQKENI. This CDR3 has 16 residues. Trimming took off 3 bases at V and 3 bases at J, with 18 bases between the two ends. In nucleotides, the CDR3 is TGTGCCAGCTCACCCAATAACTTTCTCGTCGACTACGAGCAGTACTTC. Translating gives CASSPNNFLVDYEQYF.

The CDR3 here is CASSYGGSIGNTIYF. CDR3 nucleotides: TGTGCCAGCAGTTATGGCGGATCCATTGGAAACACCATATATTTT. The chain carries TRBV6-5 and TRBJ1-3; D not resolved. CDR1 MNHEY and CDR2 SVGAGI come from the germline V gene. The germline V and J ends were trimmed by 3 bases and 3 bases, with 12 bases remaining between them. CDR3 size: 15 residues.

The rearrangement uses TRBV10-3 and TRBJ2-7; 10 bases align to TRBD1. The CDR3 covers 15 residues. Germline loops: CDR1 ENHRY, CDR2 SYGVKD. The junction had 5 bases not matched to a gene; V was cut back by 3 bases and J by 3 bases. The CDR3 DNA follows: TGTGCCATCAGTGACCTAAGGACAGGGGGCTACGAGCAGTACTTC. Translation: CAISDLRTGGYEQYF.

The chain has TRBV30 and TRBJ1-2, with TRBD1 matching 10 bases. This CDR3 has 16 residues. Trimming cost V 0 bases and J 5 bases; bases outside gene matches: 9. In germline, CDR1 is GTSNPN, CDR2 SVGIG (reference sequence). CDR3 nucleotides: TGTGCCTGGAGTGTACGGAGGACAGGGGGTGAATATGGCTACACCTTC. Encoded protein: CAWSVRRTGGEYGYTF. The variable domain in full, completed from reference TRBV30 and TRBJ1-2, reads SQTIHQWPATLVQPVGSPLSLECTVEGTSNPNLYWYRQAAGRGLQLLFYSVGIGQISSEVPQNLSASRPQDRQFILSSKKLLLSDSGFYLCAWSVRRTGGEYGYTFGSGTRLTVV.

The chain has TRBV10-3 and TRBJ1-2; no clear D. This CDR3 has 14 amino acids. Trimming left V 1 base short and J 3 bases short, with 9 bases between. CDR1 is ENHRY, CDR2 SYGVKD, per germline. The CDR3 reads CAISEYLTDYGYTF. Here the CDR3 DNA reads TGTGCCATCAGTGAGTACCTGACGGACTATGGCTACACCTTC.

This clone was seen once. V gene TRBV19 combines with J gene TRBJ1-5; D uncertain. V was clipped by 5 bases and J by 1 base, with 9 bases between them. The CDR3 has 14 residues. The V gene's germline CDR1 is LNHDA and CDR2 SQIVND (reference sequence). The CDR3 DNA follows: TGTGCCAGTAGTTCAACAGAGAGCAATCAGCCCCAGCATTTT. Protein: CASSSTESNQPQHF.

The J gene is TRBJ1-4, the V gene TRBV5-1; D is possibly TRBD1 (6 bases). Germline lookup yields CDR1 SGHRS and CDR2 YFSETQ. The CDR3 has 14 residues. Trimming took 5 bases from V and 4 from J, leaving 12 bases between them. The CDR3 sequence: CASRTQGFNEKLFF. The CDR3, as DNA: TGCGCCAGCAGGACGCAGGGGTTTAATGAAAAACTGTTTTTT.

This rearrangement joins TRBV5-1 to TRBJ2-1, with TRBD2 matching over 9 bases. Unmatched junction bases numbered 11, after V lost 7 bases and J lost 6 bases. The CDR3 covers 15 residues. The germline V gene encodes CDR1 SGHRS and CDR2 YFSETQ. The CDR3 spells CASLLGVAGVNEQFF. The CDR3 DNA follows: TGCGCCAGCCTACTAGGGGTAGCGGGAGTCAATGAGCAGTTCTTC.

This clone was seen once. This chain joins TRBV7-2 and TRBJ2-3; perhaps TRBD2 as D (7 bases). Germline V gene sequence: CDR1 SGHTA, CDR2 FQGNSA. The CDR3 has 13 residues. Trimming stripped 5 bases from V and 11 bases from J, with 17 bases between. The CDR3 coding sequence is TGTGCCAGCAGCCCTAGGGGGGGCGACCGGCAGTATTTT. This sequence encodes CASSPRGGDRQYF.

This clone was detected a few times. The chain uses TRBV2 and TRBJ2-1; TRBD2 matches 8 bases. Per the germline V gene, CDR1 is SNHLY and CDR2 is FYNNEI. Trimming cost V 6 bases and J 3 bases; bases outside gene matches: 10. The CDR3 loop spans 16 amino acids. The CDR3 reads CASSMAGGRYYNEQFF. In DNA form, the CDR3 reads TGTGCCAGCAGCATGGCGGGGGGTCGATACTACAATGAGCAGTTCTTC.

This clone was seen just once. The chain is built from TRBV5-1 and TRBJ1-5; D is possibly TRBD1 (5 bases). Looked up from germline, CDR1 is SGHRS and CDR2 is YFSETQ. The CDR3 sequence is 15 residues long. Trimming removed 4 bases from V and 8 bases from J, with 19 bases in between. CDR3 nucleotides: TGCGCCAGCAGCGTAGACGGGACGGGGGGGAAGCCCCAGCATTTT. Translation: CASSVDGTGGKPQHF.

The rearrangement uses TRBV7-9 and TRBJ1-5, with 9 nucleotides matching TRBD1. The CDR3 sequence is 14 residues long. From germline, CDR1 is SEHNR and CDR2 FQNEAQ (reference sequence). V was clipped by 5 bases and J by 4 bases; unmatched bases: 3. The CDR3 protein is CASSPGTGNQPQHF. The CDR3 nucleotides are TGTGCCAGCAGCCCCGGGACAGGGAATCAGCCCCAGCATTTT.

This chain uses TRBV4-1 with TRBJ2-7, with 7 bases identical to TRBD2. Losses at the gene ends were 4 bases for V and 2 bases for J; bases not matched to a gene: 14. Germline V gives CDR1 MGHRA, CDR2 YSYEKL. The CDR3 is 17 amino acids. The CDR3 sequence is CASSPFSWEGPPYEQYF. CDR3 bases: TGCGCCAGCAGCCCGTTTTCGTGGGAGGGCCCCCCCTACGAGCAGTACTTC.

The V gene is TRBV19, the J gene TRBJ1-1; weak D call: TRBD1 (6 bases). Germline CDR1 reads LNHDA; CDR2 reads SQIVND (reference sequence). This CDR3 is 14 amino acids long. With 5 bases removed from V and 6 bases from J, the gap between germline ends came to 16 bases. In nucleotides, the CDR3 is TGTGCCAGTAGTGCCCCCCGGGGGGCGGCTGAAGCTTTCTTT. Protein product: CASSAPRGAAEAFF. The full variable domain, its missing parts supplied by reference TRBV19 and TRBJ1-1, is DGGITQSPKYLFRKEGQNVTLSCEQNLNHDAMYWYRQDPGQGLRLIYYSQIVNDFQKGDIAEGYSVSREKKESFPLTVTSAQKNPTAFYLCASSAPRGAAEAFFGQGTRLTVV.

The chain uses TRBV7-2 and TRBJ2-1; 8 positions agree with TRBD2. This CDR3 contains 15 residues. Germline assignment: CDR1 SGHTA and CDR2 FQGNSA. V lost 1 base, J lost 4 bases, and 3 bases stayed unmatched. The CDR3 DNA reads as TGTGCCAGCAGCTTAGAACGGGGGGGATACAATGAGCAGTTCTTC. It yields the protein CASSLERGGYNEQFF.

The chain combines TRBV28 with TRBJ1-1; D unclear. Looked up from germline, CDR1 is MDHEN and CDR2 is SYDVKM. This CDR3 is 15 amino acids long. The V and J ends lost 7 bases and 4 bases respectively, with 19 bases between them. CDR3: CASKREGAVGTEAFF. Written as DNA, the CDR3 is TGTGCCAGCAAAAGGGAGGGCGCGGTGGGCACTGAAGCTTTCTTT.

The CDR3 DNA follows: TGCAGCTTTTGCCGGGATTTGGGGGATACGCAGTATTTT. Residues: CSFCRDLGDTQYF. V usage is TRBV29-1 and J usage is TRBJ2-3, with D possibly being TRBD2 (5 bases). The CDR3 runs 13 residues. V lost 8 bases and J 6 bases, leaving 18 bases between the germline ends. Germline CDR1 is SQVTM and CDR2 is ANQGSEA.

The chain recombines TRBV7-2 with TRBJ2-5; TRBD1 or TRBD2 may be the D gene (5 bases each). CDR1 and CDR2 from the germline V gene are SGHTA and FQGNSA. Trimming pared 2 bases from V and 5 bases from J, leaving 12 bases between. The CDR3 spans 14 residues. The CDR3 DNA sequence: TGTGCCAGCAGCTTACTCTTTGGGGGTGAGACCCAGTACTTC. Protein: CASSLLFGGETQYF.

This clone was seen just once. The gene calls are TRBV5-1 and TRBJ2-1, with unresolved D. CDR3 size: 14 residues. V shed 0 bases and J shed 7 bases, with 11 bases lying between them. Germline CDR1 is SGHRS and CDR2 is YFSETQ. The CDR3 region has the DNA TGCGCCAGCAGCTTGGAGGGTATGGGGAATGAGCAGTTCTTC. Translation: CASSLEGMGNEQFF. Combining the CDR3 with reference TRBV5-1 and TRBJ2-1 gives the whole variable domain KAGVTQTPRYLIKTRGQQVTLSCSPISGHRSVSWYQQTPGQGLQFLFEYFSETQRNKGNFPGRFSGRQFSNSRSEMNVSTLELGDSALYLCASSLEGMGNEQFFGPGTRLTVL.

The chain employs TRBV11-2 and TRBJ1-1; weak D call: TRBD1 (6 bases). The V and J ends lost 0 bases and 5 bases respectively, with 19 bases between them. Germline CDR1 reads SGHAT; CDR2 reads FQNNGV. This CDR3 has 17 residues. The CDR3 loop is CASSLDLIQGGGTEAFF. The CDR3 bases are TGTGCCAGCAGCTTAGATCTAATACAGGGAGGAGGGACTGAAGCTTTCTTT. Full variable domain (outside the CDR3, taken from reference TRBV11-2 and TRBJ1-1): EAGVAQSPRYKIIEKRQSVAFWCNPISGHATLYWYQQILGQGPKLLIQFQNNGVVDDSQLPKDRFSAERLKGVDSTLKIQPAKLEDSAVYLCASSLDLIQGGGTEAFFGQGTRLTVV.

This clone was observed once. This chain uses TRBV30 with TRBJ1-5, with a tentative D call TRBD1 (6 bases). The length of the CDR3 is 13 residues. V was clipped by 2 bases and J by 4 bases, with 9 bases between them. Germline V lookup: CDR1 GTSNPN, CDR2 SVGIG (reference sequence). The CDR3: CAWSPDRNQPQHF. The CDR3 bases are TGTGCCTGGAGTCCAGACAGGAATCAGCCCCAGCATTTT.